This T cell receptor (beta chain) is from a study of blood T cell dynamics during melanoma immunotherapy. Study-wide findings and caveats: Cell-free DNA CDR3 sequences most resembled the immune-effector CD8+ subset, which was also most clonal.

Time point specified: week 3, after first cycle of checkpoint inhibitor. Sampling occurred pretreatment (T0) and at week 3 (W3), after cycle one of checkpoint blockade. As for this clone: The antigen is not known.

The CDR3 totals 13 residues. J was trimmed by 3 bases and V by 9 bases; bases with no gene match: 7. Germline V lookup: CDR1 SGHAT, CDR2 FQNNGV. Sequencing used immunoSEQ multiplex PCR; TCRdb keeps in-frame clones, though not all of them. The data contain under 1,000 clones, around 90% of them singletons. This material consisted of effector memory CD8+ T cells from blood, taken from a patient treated with checkpoint blockade. The chain joins TRBV11-2 to TRBJ2-7, with 8 positions matching TRBD2. The receptor was derived from a human donor with melanoma. In DNA, the CDR3 is TGTGCCAGTAGCGGGACTAACTACTACGAGCAGTACTTC. Translation gives CASSGTNYYEQYF.